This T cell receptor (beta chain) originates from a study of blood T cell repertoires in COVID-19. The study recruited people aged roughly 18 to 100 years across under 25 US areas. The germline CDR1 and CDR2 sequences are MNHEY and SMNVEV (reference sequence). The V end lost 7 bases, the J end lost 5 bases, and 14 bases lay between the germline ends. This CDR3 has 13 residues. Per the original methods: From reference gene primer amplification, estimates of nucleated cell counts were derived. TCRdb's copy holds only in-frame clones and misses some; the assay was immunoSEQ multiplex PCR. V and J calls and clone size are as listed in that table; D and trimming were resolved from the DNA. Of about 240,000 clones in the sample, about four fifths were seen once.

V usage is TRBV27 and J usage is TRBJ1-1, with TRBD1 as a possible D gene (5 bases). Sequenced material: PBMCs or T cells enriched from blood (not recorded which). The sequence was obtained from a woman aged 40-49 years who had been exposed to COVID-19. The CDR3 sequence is CASNGYGGTEAFF. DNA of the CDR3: TGTGCCAGCAATGGATATGGGGGGACTGAAGCTTTCTTT.